This T cell receptor beta chain was observed in a study of CD8 T cells in ankylosing spondylitis. General study points: Significantly higher representation of disease-linked clones was reported for matched ankylosing spondylitis synovial fluid. Ankylosing spondylitis blood appeared to be characterized by a TCR beta motif of roughly eight highly homologous variants. Peripheral blood held disease-linked clones only at relatively low frequency, and these were CD8+.

This clonotype was found a few times. Its matching antigen is unknown. Quantitative 5'-RACE with molecular barcodes generated TCR beta libraries. TCRdb reanalysed the 5' RACE reads using MiXCR and keeps one entry per CDR3 protein. This sample has more than 250,000 distinct CDR3 sequences, with around 10% found just once. The CDR3 is 15 residues long. Germline CDR1 and CDR2: SGHTA and FQGNSA. V was pared by 2 bases and J by 5 bases, with 15 bases between. The sequenced material came from blood, either unsorted or a sorted T cell fraction (not recorded which). The clonotype was recovered from a female donor with ankylosing spondylitis or in good health (not recorded which). The gene calls are TRBV7-2 and TRBJ1-1; D possibly corresponds to TRBD1 (5 bases). CDR3 amino acids: CASSLIAGGGTEAFF. In DNA form, the CDR3 reads TGTGCCAGCAGCTTAATAGCGGGGGGAGGTACTGAAGCTTTCTTT. The full variable domain, rest sourced from reference TRBV7-2 and TRBJ1-1, is GAGVSQSPSNKVTEKGKDVELRCDPISGHTALYWYRQSLGQGLEFLIYFQGNSAPDKSGLPSDRFSAERTGGSVSTLTIQRTQQEDSAVYLCASSLIAGGGTEAFFGQGTRLTVV.